This TCR beta chain comes out of a study of T cells after yellow fever vaccination. A universal primer site and UMIs were added as TCR cDNA was made by 5'RACE template switching. TCRdb passed the 5' RACE reads through MiXCR, listing each CDR3 protein once. The sample lists 200,000 to 300,000 distinct CDR3 sequences; approximately 12% were seen once. This clonotype was found a few times. CDR1 and CDR2 from the germline V gene are KGHDR and SFDVKD. The CDR3 covers 15 residues. The V end was cut by 4 bases, the J end by 0 bases, with 8 bases between. The rearrangement uses TRBV24-1 and TRBJ2-2; D gene uncertain. The source was CD4+ T cells sorted from PBMCs, collected 45 days after the yellow fever booster vaccination. This TCR was recovered from a man aged 25-40 years who received the YFV17D yellow fever vaccine. CDR3 amino acids: CATSDPRSNTGELFF. Here the CDR3 DNA reads TGTGCCACCAGTGACCCGAGGTCGAACACCGGGGAGCTGTTTTTT.